Listed below are T cell receptor beta chains from one sample, sequenced in a study of blood T cell repertoires in COVID-19. Profiling relied on immunoSEQ multiplex PCR, and the TCRdb table lists in-frame clones only, not all of them. This sample has around 50,000 clones, with roughly 85% found just once. The sample comprised peripheral blood. The origin of the receptors is a human donor in a cohort sampled during active COVID-19. CDR3s include the opening cysteine and the closing phenylalanine or tryptophan. The D gene is left open where the match is weak. Clone size is given for some rows only: seen once, a few or many times, or a class if the clone is expanded.

D gene,V gene,J gene,clone size,CDR3 DNA,CDR3 protein
TRBD1,TRBV24-1,TRBJ2-2,.,TGTGCCACCAGTGAGTCTCCGGGACAGGGGTTGGACACCGGGGAGCTGTTTTTT,CATSESPGQGLDTGELFF
.,TRBV7-3,TRBJ2-2,.,TGTGCCAGCAGCTTAGGTCCACAATCCACCGGGGAGCTGTTTTTT,CASSLGPQSTGELFF
TRBD1,TRBV5-1,TRBJ1-6,.,TGCGCCAGCAGCTTGCAGGGGGCGAATTCACCCCTCCACTTT,CASSLQGANSPLHF
.,TRBV30,TRBJ1-3,.,TGTGCCTGGAGAGGACAGCTGAGCTCTGGAAACACCATATATTTT,CAWRGQLSSGNTIYF
.,TRBV30,TRBJ2-7,once,TGTGCCTCATGGGACCGGGGGAAGCTCGAGCAGTACTTC,CASWDRGKLEQYF
.,TRBV30,TRBJ1-2,.,TGTGCCTGGAGTGACAATGGCAGGGGCTATGGCTACACCTTC,CAWSDNGRGYGYTF
.,TRBV12-3/TRBV12-4,TRBJ2-3,few,TGTGCGTCTCGGATTGAGGGAGATACGCAGTATTTT,CASRIEGDTQYF
TRBD2,TRBV10-3,TRBJ2-3,.,TGTGCCATCAGTGAGCCAAAACTAGCGGGGGGCGGCACAGATACGCAGTATTTT,CAISEPKLAGGGTDTQYF
.,TRBV18,TRBJ2-2,.,TGTGCCAGCTCACGTCAGGAGGGTGCGAACACCGGGGAGCTGTTTTTT,CASSRQEGANTGELFF
.,TRBV6-2/TRBV6-3,TRBJ1-5,few,TGTGCCAGCAGTTACGGGCCCAGCTATAGCAATCAGCCCCAGCATTTT,CASSYGPSYSNQPQHF
TRBD1,TRBV2,TRBJ1-2,.,TGTGCCAGCGAGGGACAGGGAAATGGCTACACCTTC,CASEGQGNGYTF
.,TRBV19,TRBJ1-5,.,TGTGCCCGTCGGGGGCGGGCCGGGGGGGGTCAGCCCCAGCATTTT,CARRGRAGGGQPQHF
.,TRBV6-2/TRBV6-3,TRBJ1-2,.,TGTGCCAGCAGTTACCCAGGATATGGCTACACCTTC,CASSYPGYGYTF
.,TRBV18,TRBJ1-1,.,TGTGCCAGCTCGCCGACTAGAACAGGCTCTGAAGCTTTCTTT,CASSPTRTGSEAFF
.,TRBV4-2,TRBJ1-2,.,TGTGCCAGCAGCCAAGTGGAGGGTGTGATGGAGGGCTACACCTTC,CASSQVEGVMEGYTF
.,TRBV3-1/TRBV3-2,TRBJ1-6,.,TGTGCCAGCAGCCAAGATCGGGGGGCGGGGGGATATAATTCACCCCTCCACTTT,CASSQDRGAGGYNSPLHF
.,TRBV4-3,TRBJ1-1,.,TGCGCCAGCAGCCAAGATCAGGGAGGGAGGTTCAGTGAAGCTTTCTTT,CASSQDQGGRFSEAFF
.,TRBV11-3,TRBJ2-5,many,TGTGCCAGCAGCTTAGAGGCGGGGCAAGAGACCCAGTACTTC,CASSLEAGQETQYF
TRBD2,TRBV7-8,TRBJ2-5,.,TGTGCCAGCAGCCGATCCCTCGGCGGGAGGGAAGAGACCCAGTACTTC,CASSRSLGGREETQYF
TRBD1,TRBV5-4,TRBJ2-2,.,TGTGCCAGCAGCGCGGGACAGGTACACACCGGGGAGCTGTTTTTT,CASSAGQVHTGELFF
TRBD1,TRBV6-1,TRBJ2-1,.,TGTGCCAGCAGGTTCCGGGACAGAGAGAACAATGAGCAGTTCTTC,CASRFRDRENNEQFF
.,TRBV5-5,TRBJ1-3,.,TGTGCCAGCAGCTCGTGGACGAGGGACTACTCTGGAAACACCATATATTTT,CASSSWTRDYSGNTIYF
.,TRBV6-5,TRBJ1-1,.,TGTGCCAGCAGTTACACCGACAGGACGGCGCCTGAAGCTTTCTTT,CASSYTDRTAPEAFF
.,TRBV4-3,TRBJ2-7,.,TGCGCCAGCAGCCAGTATCAGGGGGGTGAGCAGTACTTC,CASSQYQGGEQYF
.,TRBV4-2,TRBJ1-2,.,TGTGCCAGCAGCCAAGCAGAGGTGGGTTATGGCTACACCTTC,CASSQAEVGYGYTF
TRBD2,TRBV9,TRBJ2-3,.,TGTGCCAGCAGCGTAGCAACTAGCGGGTTCGATACGCAGTATTTT,CASSVATSGFDTQYF
TRBD1,TRBV4-2,TRBJ2-3,.,TGTGCCAGCAGCCAGGGCTCGGGACAGGGGCATGCAGATACGCAGTATTTT,CASSQGSGQGHADTQYF
TRBD2,TRBV7-6,TRBJ2-7,once,TGTGCCAGCAGCGCACGGACTAGCGGGGGGCTCGAGCAGTACTTC,CASSARTSGGLEQYF
.,TRBV5-1,TRBJ2-5,once,TGCGCCAGCAGCTCCCCCCAGGGGAGTGAGACCCAGTACTTC,CASSSPQGSETQYF
.,TRBV28,TRBJ1-3,.,TGTGCCAGCAGTTTAGGGGGGGGTAGGATTGGAAACACCATATATTTT,CASSLGGGRIGNTIYF
.,TRBV4-1,TRBJ2-1,.,TGCGCCAGCAGCCACCAGGGACTCCGCTCCTACAATGAGCAGTTCTTC,CASSHQGLRSYNEQFF
.,TRBV21-1,TRBJ2-4,.,TGTGCCAGCAGCAATGGGACTAGCGGGCCCCCAGGGCGGGCCAAAAACATTCAGTACTTC,CASSNGTSGPPGRAKNIQYF